This T cell receptor (beta chain) was identified in a study of blood T cell repertoires in COVID-19. Study-level background: Sites in the United States, Italy and Spain provided acute and convalescent COVID-19 samples.

Assay: immunoSEQ multiplex PCR; the TCRdb copy retains only in-frame clones and omits some. The sample consists of about 140,000 clones, more than 75% of them appearing once. Participant ages covered roughly 18 to 89 years across 24 US areas. Donors were grouped by their self-reported clinical history. Two negative PCRs, clearance, or symptom resolution characterized the recovered Cohort 3 donors. V was clipped by 0 bases and J by 0 bases, with 6 bases between them. There are 14 residues in the CDR3. Germline V gene lookup returns CDR1 MGHRA and CDR2 YSYEKL. The sequence derives from a man aged 55 to 70 who had recovered from COVID-19. The source material was PBMCs or T cells enriched from blood (not recorded which). The rearrangement links TRBV4-1 to TRBJ2-7; D not resolved. CDR3 sequence reads: CASSQEDISYEQYF. CDR3 sequence (DNA): TGCGCCAGCAGCCAAGAAGACATCTCCTACGAGCAGTACTTC.